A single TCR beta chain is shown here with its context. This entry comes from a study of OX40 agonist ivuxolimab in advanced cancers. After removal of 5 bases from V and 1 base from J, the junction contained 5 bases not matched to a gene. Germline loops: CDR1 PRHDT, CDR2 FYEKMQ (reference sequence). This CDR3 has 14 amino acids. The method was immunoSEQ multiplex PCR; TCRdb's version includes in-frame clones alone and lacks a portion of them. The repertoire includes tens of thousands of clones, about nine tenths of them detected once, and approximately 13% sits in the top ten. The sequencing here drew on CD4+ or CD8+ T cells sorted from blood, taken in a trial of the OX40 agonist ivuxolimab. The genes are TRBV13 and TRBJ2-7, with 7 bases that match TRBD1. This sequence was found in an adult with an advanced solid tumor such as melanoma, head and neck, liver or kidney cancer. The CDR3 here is CASSRWDSSYEQYF. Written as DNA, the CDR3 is TGTGCCAGCAGCCGTTGGGACAGTTCCTACGAGCAGTACTTC.